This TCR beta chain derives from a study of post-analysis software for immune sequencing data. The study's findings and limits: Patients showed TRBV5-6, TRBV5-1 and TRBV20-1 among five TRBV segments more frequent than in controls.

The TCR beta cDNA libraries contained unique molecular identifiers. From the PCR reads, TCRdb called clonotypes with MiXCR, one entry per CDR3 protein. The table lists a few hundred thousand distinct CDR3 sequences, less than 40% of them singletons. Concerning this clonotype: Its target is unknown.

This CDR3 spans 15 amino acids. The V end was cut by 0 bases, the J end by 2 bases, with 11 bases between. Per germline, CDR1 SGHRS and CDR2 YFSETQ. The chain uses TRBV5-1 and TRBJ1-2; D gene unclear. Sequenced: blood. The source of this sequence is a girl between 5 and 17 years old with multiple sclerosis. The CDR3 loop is CASSLDGDVNYGYTF. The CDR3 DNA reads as TGCGCCAGCAGCTTGGACGGAGACGTCAACTATGGCTACACCTTC.